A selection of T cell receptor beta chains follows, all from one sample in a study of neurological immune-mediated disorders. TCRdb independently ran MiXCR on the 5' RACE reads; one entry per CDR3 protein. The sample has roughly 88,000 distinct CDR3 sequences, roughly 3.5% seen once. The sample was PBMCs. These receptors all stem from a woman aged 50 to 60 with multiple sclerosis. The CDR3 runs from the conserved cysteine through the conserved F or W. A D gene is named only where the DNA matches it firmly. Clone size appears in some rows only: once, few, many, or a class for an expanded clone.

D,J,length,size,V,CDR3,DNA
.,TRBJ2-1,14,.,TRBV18,CASSPGSSYNEQFF,TGTGCCAGCTCGCCCGGGAGCTCCTACAATGAGCAGTTCTTC
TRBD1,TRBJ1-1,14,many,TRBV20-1,CSARDKGQGAVTFF,TGCAGTGCTAGAGATAAGGGACAGGGGGCAGTAACTTTCTTT
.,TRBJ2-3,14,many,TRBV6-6,CASSPGRRTDTQYF,TGTGCCAGCAGCCCTGGGCGCCGCACAGATACGCAGTATTTT
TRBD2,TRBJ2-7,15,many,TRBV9,CASSVASGGAYEQYF,TGTGCCAGCAGCGTTGCTAGCGGGGGGGCGTACGAGCAGTACTTC
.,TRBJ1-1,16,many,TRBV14,CASSPSARGKYTEAFF,TGTGCCAGCAGCCCCTCGGCCAGGGGCAAGTACACTGAAGCTTTCTTT
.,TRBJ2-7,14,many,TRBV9,CASSVDGYLGEQYF,TGTGCCAGCAGCGTAGACGGTTACCTCGGCGAGCAGTACTTC
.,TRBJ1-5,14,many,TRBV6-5,CASSSTQRNQPQHF,TGTGCCAGCAGTTCTACACAACGCAATCAGCCCCAGCATTTT
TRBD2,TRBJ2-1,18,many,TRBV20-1,CSARVVLAGASSYNEQFF,TGCAGTGCTAGAGTTGTACTAGCGGGGGCTAGCTCCTACAATGAGCAGTTCTTC
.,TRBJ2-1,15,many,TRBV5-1,CASLKTGPHTNEQFF,TGCGCCAGCCTGAAGACGGGGCCACATACGAATGAGCAGTTCTTC
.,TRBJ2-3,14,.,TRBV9,CASSVEQGFYAQYF,TGTGCCAGCAGCGTCGAACAGGGTTTTTATGCGCAGTATTTT
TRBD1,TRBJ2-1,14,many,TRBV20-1,CSARPPGTGGEQFF,TGCAGTGCTAGACCCCCGGGGACAGGGGGTGAGCAGTTCTTC